The 3 T cell receptor beta chains below were found in one sample sequenced in a study of neoadjuvant nivolumab and ipilimumab in lung cancer. TCRdb keeps only in-frame clones here, not all; method: immunoSEQ multiplex PCR. The top ten hold approximately 3.4% of the sample, which has about 38,000 clones, roughly 89% seen once. Specimen: peripheral blood, collected before neoadjuvant nivolumab, alone or with ipilimumab. These receptor sequences come from an adult with non-small cell lung cancer.

The V and J genes are TRBV9 and TRBJ2-5; D gene unclear. Germline CDR1 is SGDLS and CDR2 is YYNGEE. The CDR3 runs 14 residues. V was cut by 0 bases and J by 2 bases, with 8 bases left in between. The CDR3 spells CASSVGHGQETQYF. In DNA form, the CDR3 reads TGTGCCAGCAGCGTAGGACATGGTCAAGAGACCCAGTACTTC.

The chain links TRBV5-4 to TRBJ2-1; 7 positions match TRBD1. The CDR3 runs 13 residues. Germline V gene lookup returns CDR1 SGHNT and CDR2 YYREEE (reference sequence). Trimming cost V 6 bases and J 8 bases; bases outside gene matches: 8. In DNA form, the CDR3 reads TGTGCCAGCAAAGGGGGCATTGCGGATGAGCAGTTCTTC. This gives the protein CASKGGIADEQFF.

The rearrangement joins TRBV5-1 to TRBJ2-3, with TRBD2 as a possible D gene (5 bases). The length of the CDR3 is 17 residues. The germline V gene encodes CDR1 SGHRS and CDR2 YFSETQ. Trimming took off 2 bases at V and 1 base at J, with 17 bases between the two ends. CDR3 region: CASSFLAGGPGTDTQYF. CDR3 bases: TGCGCCAGCAGCTTCTTGGCAGGCGGGCCCGGCACAGATACGCAGTATTTT.